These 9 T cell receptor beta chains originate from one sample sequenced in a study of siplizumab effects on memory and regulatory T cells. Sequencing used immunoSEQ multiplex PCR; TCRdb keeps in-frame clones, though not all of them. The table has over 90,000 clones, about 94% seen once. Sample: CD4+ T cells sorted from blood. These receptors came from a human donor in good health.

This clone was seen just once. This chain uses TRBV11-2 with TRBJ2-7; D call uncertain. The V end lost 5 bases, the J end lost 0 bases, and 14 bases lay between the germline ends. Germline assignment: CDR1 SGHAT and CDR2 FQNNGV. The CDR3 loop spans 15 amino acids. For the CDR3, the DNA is TGTGCCAGCAGCCGGGCGGCACCCAGCTCCTACGAGCAGTACTTC. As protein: CASSRAAPSSYEQYF.

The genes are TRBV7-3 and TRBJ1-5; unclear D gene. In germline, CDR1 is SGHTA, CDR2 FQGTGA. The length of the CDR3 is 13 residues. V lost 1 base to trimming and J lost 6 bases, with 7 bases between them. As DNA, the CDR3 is TGTGCCAGCAGCTTAAGTCCTGGTCAGCCCCAGCATTTT. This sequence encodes CASSLSPGQPQHF.

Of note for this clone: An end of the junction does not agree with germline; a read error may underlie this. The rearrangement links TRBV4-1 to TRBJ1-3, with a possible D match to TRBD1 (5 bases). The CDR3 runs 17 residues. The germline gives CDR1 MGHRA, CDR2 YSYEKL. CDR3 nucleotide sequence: TGCGCCAGCAGCCGGACTCTGGGACGGGACTCTAGAAACACCATATATTTT. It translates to CASSRTLGRDSRNTIYF.

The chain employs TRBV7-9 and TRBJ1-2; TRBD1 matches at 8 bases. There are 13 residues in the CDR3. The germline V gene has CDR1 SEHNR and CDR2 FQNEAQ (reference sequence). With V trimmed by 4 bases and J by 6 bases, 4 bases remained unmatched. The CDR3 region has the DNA TGTGCCAGCAGCTCACAGGGGGTTGATGGCTACACCTTC. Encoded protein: CASSSQGVDGYTF.

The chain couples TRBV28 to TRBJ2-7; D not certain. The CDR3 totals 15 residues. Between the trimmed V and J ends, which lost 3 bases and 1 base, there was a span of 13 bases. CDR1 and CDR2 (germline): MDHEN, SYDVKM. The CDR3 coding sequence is TGTGCCAGCAGTTTTGCCAGGCGTCTTTCCTACGAGCAGTACTTC. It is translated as CASSFARRLSYEQYF. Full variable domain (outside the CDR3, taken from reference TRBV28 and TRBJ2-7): DVKVTQSSRYLVKRTGEKVFLECVQDMDHENMFWYRQDPGLGLRLIYFSYDVKMKEKGDIPEGYSVSREKKERFSLILESASTNQTSMYLCASSFARRLSYEQYFGPGTRLTVT.

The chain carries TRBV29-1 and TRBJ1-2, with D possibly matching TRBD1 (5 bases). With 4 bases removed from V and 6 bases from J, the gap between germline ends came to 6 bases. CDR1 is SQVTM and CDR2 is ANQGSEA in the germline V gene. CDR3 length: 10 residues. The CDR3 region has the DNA TGCAGCGTTGGACAGCATGGCTACACCTTC. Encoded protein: CSVGQHGYTF.

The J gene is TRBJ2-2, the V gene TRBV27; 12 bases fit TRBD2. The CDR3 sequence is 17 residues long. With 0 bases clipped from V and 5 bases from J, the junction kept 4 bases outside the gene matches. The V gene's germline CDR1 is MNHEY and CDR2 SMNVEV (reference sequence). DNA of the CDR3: TGTGCCAGCAGTTTATCGGGACTAGCGGGTGCGACCGGGGAGCTGTTTTTT. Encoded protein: CASSLSGLAGATGELFF.

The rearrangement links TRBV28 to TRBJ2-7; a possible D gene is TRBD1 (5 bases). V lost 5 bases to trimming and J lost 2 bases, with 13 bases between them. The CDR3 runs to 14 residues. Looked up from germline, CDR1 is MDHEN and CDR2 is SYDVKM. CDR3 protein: CASSRPGIPYEQYF. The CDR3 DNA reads TGTGCCAGCAGTCGCCCAGGGATCCCCTACGAGCAGTACTTC.

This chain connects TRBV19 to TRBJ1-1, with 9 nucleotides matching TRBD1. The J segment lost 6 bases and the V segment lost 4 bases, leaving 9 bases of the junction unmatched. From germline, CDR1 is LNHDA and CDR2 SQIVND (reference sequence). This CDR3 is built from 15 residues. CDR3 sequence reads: CASSTLTGGASEAFF. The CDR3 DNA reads TGTGCCAGTAGTACCTTAACAGGGGGCGCCTCTGAAGCTTTCTTT.